Sequencing of this T cell receptor (beta chain) was carried out in a study of blood T cell repertoires in COVID-19. TCRdb keeps only in-frame clones here, not all; method: immunoSEQ multiplex PCR. This table holds some 320,000 clones, about 88% found once. Per the germline V gene, CDR1 is SQVTM and CDR2 is ANQGSEA. The V and J ends lost 7 bases and 8 bases respectively, with 17 bases between them. There are 12 residues in the CDR3. The sample taken for sequencing was PBMCs or T cells enriched from blood (not recorded which). V usage is TRBV29-1 and J usage is TRBJ1-2; TRBD1 might be the D (6 bases). The origin of this receptor is a man aged 60 to 69 who had recovered from COVID-19. In nucleotides, the CDR3 is TGCAGCGGTATAACAGGGCCGGGGGGCTACACCTTC. Protein: CSGITGPGGYTF.